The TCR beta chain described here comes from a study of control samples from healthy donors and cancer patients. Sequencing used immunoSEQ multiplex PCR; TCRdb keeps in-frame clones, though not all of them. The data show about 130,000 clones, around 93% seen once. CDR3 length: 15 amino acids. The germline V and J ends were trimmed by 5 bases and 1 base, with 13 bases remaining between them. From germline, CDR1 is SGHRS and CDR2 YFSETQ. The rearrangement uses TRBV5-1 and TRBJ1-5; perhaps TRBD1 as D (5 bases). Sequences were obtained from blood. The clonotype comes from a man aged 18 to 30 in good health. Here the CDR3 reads CASRLSGDSNQPQHF. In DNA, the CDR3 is TGCGCCAGCAGACTTTCCGGGGACAGCAATCAGCCCCAGCATTTT.